Below, one T cell receptor (beta chain) is given with its context. This entry belongs to a study of blood T cell repertoires in COVID-19. The wider study: Acute and convalescent COVID-19 specimens originated in the United States, Italy and Spain.

The data were produced by immunoSEQ multiplex PCR, yet TCRdb's version contains in-frame clones alone and is incomplete. The sample records 62,000 or so clones, 78% being singletons. During active infection, Seattle patients enrolled and were then monitored through disease. Germline V lookup: CDR1 LNHDA, CDR2 SQIVND (reference sequence). The CDR3 loop spans 13 amino acids. V dropped 2 bases and J dropped 6 bases, with 7 bases sitting between them. Material for sequencing was peripheral blood. The origin of this receptor is a man aged 55 to 70 with COVID-19, enrolled during active disease. The chain has TRBV19 and TRBJ2-2, with D maybe TRBD1 (6 bases). The CDR3 is CASSIWGPGELFF. CDR3 in DNA: TGTGCCAGTAGTATATGGGGGCCCGGGGAGCTGTTTTTT.